This T cell receptor (beta chain) appears in the sequencing data of a study of shared clonotypes between healthy human individuals. For the study at large: Each donor's CD8 memory used one plate, CD8 naive two, each CD4 subset three.

The CDR3 is 13 residues long. V lost 2 bases and J lost 7, with 9 bases in between. Germline-derived CDR1 and CDR2 are SGHTA and FQGNSA. This table comes from immunoSEQ multiplex PCR, and its TCRdb copy is limited to in-frame clones, with some not included. The top ten hold 10% to 13% of the sample, which has hundreds of thousands of clones, around two thirds seen once. This clone was counted only a few times. Its antigen remains unknown. Regarding the study as a whole: Owing to a small donor count, the genetic and exposure-history diversity represented was limited. Tissue TCR repertoires likely differ from these blood-only repertoires. Generally, naive subsets (rather than memory subsets) showed larger estimated richness.

The chain employs TRBV7-2 and TRBJ1-5; no clear D. The sample taken for sequencing was memory CD4+ T cells sorted from blood. Subset denoted: CD45RA-negative fraction. This TCR derives from a man aged 25 to 40 in good health. The CDR3 DNA reads TGTGCCAGCAGCTTATCAAACGCCCAGCCCCAGCATTTT. As protein: CASSLSNAQPQHF.